This T cell receptor beta chain is from a study of T cell changes during pregnancy in multiple sclerosis. Sequenced by immunoSEQ multiplex PCR; TCRdb stores in-frame clones only, minus some. The sample has tens of thousands of clones; about 90% are singletons. Germline CDR1 SGHRS, CDR2 YFSETQ. The CDR3 has 13 amino acids. V was cut by 2 bases and J by 4 bases, with 9 bases left in between. The chain employs TRBV5-1 and TRBJ1-2; no clear D. The sample consisted of CD4+ T cells from peripheral blood mononuclear cells, taken before pregnancy. The sequence derives from a female donor with multiple sclerosis, enrolled in a pregnancy study. CDR3 protein: CASSFGASYGYTF. The CDR3 DNA reads TGCGCCAGCAGCTTTGGTGCCAGCTATGGCTACACCTTC.